The 26 T cell receptor beta chains listed next were all sequenced from one sample in a study of blood T cells in healthy people across ages. Next came a second PCR, run for about 7 to 12 cycles, which used a sample-barcoded 5' primer along with a J-beta primer mix. TCRdb used MiXCR to reprocess the 5' RACE reads, holding one entry per CDR3 protein. The sample shows around 580,000 distinct CDR3 sequences, around 50% of them seen only once. Material: blood. These receptors were obtained from a man older than 75 in good health.

This clonotype came up a few times. The V call is TRBV3-1, the J call TRBJ2-7; 12 nucleotides match TRBD2. V was clipped by 3 bases and J by 3 bases; unmatched bases: 3. Germline values: CDR1 LGHDT, CDR2 YNNKEL (reference sequence). The CDR3 is 15 amino acids. This chain's CDR3 is CASSQTSGSLYEQYF. CDR3 DNA sequence: TGTGCCAGCAGCCAGACTAGCGGGAGTCTCTACGAGCAGTACTTC.

V usage is TRBV20-1 and J usage is TRBJ1-2; 7 bases agree with TRBD1. The germline CDR1 and CDR2 sequences are DFQATT and SNEGSKA (reference sequence). J was trimmed by 6 bases and V by 8 bases; bases with no gene match: 9. The CDR3 totals 12 residues. Here the CDR3 reads CSLAGGSDGYTF. For the CDR3, the DNA is TGCAGTCTTGCAGGGGGGTCGGATGGCTACACCTTC.

Note on this clonotype: A much larger clone differs by one base, so this may be a read error. The chain uses TRBV10-3 and TRBJ2-1, with no clear D. The V end lost 1 base, the J end lost 5 bases, and 0 bases lay between the germline ends. Per germline, CDR1 ENHRY and CDR2 SYGVKD. This CDR3 is built from 11 residues. The CDR3 DNA is TGTGCCATCAGTGAGTACAATGAGCAGTTCTTC. Protein sequence: CAISEYNEQFF.

The V call is TRBV7-2, the J call TRBJ2-1, with TRBD2 matching 8 bases. The germline V gene encodes CDR1 SGHTA and CDR2 FQGNSA. With 2 bases clipped from V and 0 bases from J, the junction kept 12 bases outside the gene matches. This CDR3 is built from 19 residues. The CDR3 DNA is TGTGCCAGCAGCTTAACGGGGGGGGCCGCACTTAGCTCCTACAATGAGCAGTTCTTC. It encodes CASSLTGGAALSSYNEQFF.

CDR3 bases: TGCAGCGGTACTAGCGGGGGTGGTCCCGGGGAGCTGTTTTTT. Translating gives CSGTSGGGPGELFF. The chain links TRBV29-1 to TRBJ2-2; TRBD2 matches 11 bases. The J segment lost 6 bases and the V segment lost 7 bases, leaving 7 bases of the junction unmatched. The germline CDR1 and CDR2 sequences are SQVTM and ANQGSEA. CDR3 length equals 14 residues.

This chain connects TRBV12-3 or TRBV12-4 to TRBJ2-5, with a weak D call TRBD1 (5 bases). The CDR3 loop spans 14 amino acids. Trimming removed 3 bases from V and 1 base from J, with 9 bases in between. Here the CDR3 DNA reads TGTGCCAGCAGTTTTGGGGCCGGCCAAGAGACCCAGTACTTC. This translates into CASSFGAGQETQYF.

This clonotype has ten or more counts. The chain uses TRBV6-5 and TRBJ2-7; D is perhaps TRBD1 or TRBD2 (5 bases each). The CDR3 is 13 residues long. The germline V gene has CDR1 MNHEY and CDR2 SVGAGI. Trimming removed 5 bases at V and 3 bases at J, with 11 bases between. CDR3 bases: TGTGCCAGCAGTGACTACAGGATCTACGAGCAGTACTTC. Encoded protein: CASSDYRIYEQYF.

The J gene is TRBJ2-1, the V gene TRBV29-1; D call uncertain. The germline V gene encodes CDR1 SQVTM and CDR2 ANQGSEA. Deletions cut 5 bases from V and 4 bases from J, with 6 bases between. This CDR3 comprises 11 residues. CDR3 DNA sequence: TGCAGCGTTAGACCATACAATGAGCAGTTCTTC. Protein product: CSVRPYNEQFF.

This clonotype was seen a single time. A much more abundant neighbour one base away suggests this may be a read error. V is TRBV27 and J is TRBJ1-1, with 8 bases that match TRBD1. Germline CDR1 is MNHEY and CDR2 is SMNVEV (reference sequence). The CDR3 spans 16 residues. The CDR3 loop is CAGSSWTGTLNTEAFF. In DNA, the CDR3 is TGTGCCGGCAGTTCATGGACAGGGACCTTGAACACTGAAGCTTTCTTT.

This clonotype showed up just a few times. This sequence joins TRBV2 and TRBJ1-2, with D unresolved. The CDR3 loop spans 14 amino acids. V was trimmed by 2 bases and J by 8 bases, leaving 15 bases between them. The germline gives CDR1 SNHLY, CDR2 FYNNEI. The CDR3 DNA sequence: TGTGCCAGCAGTGAACAGGTCATCAGGACGGGCTACACCTTC. Translation gives CASSEQVIRTGYTF.

This clonotype has a handful of counts. This chain uses TRBV4-3 with TRBJ1-1, with no clear D. Germline V gene sequence: CDR1 LGHNA, CDR2 YSLEER. Trimming shortened V by 6 bases and J by 5 bases, and 19 bases separated the two germline ends. This CDR3 spans 15 amino acids. In DNA, the CDR3 is TGCGCCAGCAGACAATCGAAGGGTGCTCAGACTGAAGCTTTCTTT. This codes for CASRQSKGAQTEAFF.

Note on this clonotype: This may be a read error, as it is one base from a much larger clone. The chain recombines TRBV6-6 with TRBJ2-3; 7 bases agree with TRBD2. Unmatched junction bases numbered 11, after V lost 1 base and J lost 4 bases. Germline V lookup: CDR1 MNHNY, CDR2 SVGAGI (reference sequence). The CDR3 is 17 residues long. The CDR3 nucleotides are TGTGCCAGCAGTTACTGGGCTAGCGGAGCCGGCGCAGATACGCAGTATTTT. Residues: CASSYWASGAGADTQYF.

This clonotype was counted between two and nine times. The V and J genes are TRBV6-6 and TRBJ2-3, with 9 bases that match TRBD2. The CDR3 covers 14 residues. Germline V gene sequence: CDR1 MNHNY, CDR2 SVGAGI (reference sequence). Trimming cost V 6 bases and J 1 base; bases outside gene matches: 2. The CDR3 bases are TGTGCCAGCAGCGGCGGGAGGGGCACAGATACGCAGTATTTT. It is translated as CASSGGRGTDTQYF.

J is TRBJ2-7 and V is TRBV20-1, with a tentative D call TRBD2 (6 bases). V was shortened by 0 bases and J by 3 bases, with 12 bases between the two germline ends. The CDR3 consists of 14 residues. Germline assignment: CDR1 DFQATT and CDR2 SNEGSKA (reference sequence). The CDR3 bases are TGCAGTGCTAGAGATTGGAGGCGGGGCTACGAGCAGTACTTC. Amino acid sequence: CSARDWRRGYEQYF.

The V and J genes are TRBV7-2 and TRBJ1-4, with D tentatively TRBD1 (5 bases). Germline V gene lookup returns CDR1 SGHTA and CDR2 FQGNSA. V shed 3 bases and J shed 8 bases, with 22 bases lying between them. This CDR3 is built from 17 residues. This CDR3 is CASSFLGTIVLGEKLFF. CDR3 nucleotides: TGTGCCAGCAGCTTTCTTGGGACCATCGTTCTAGGGGAAAAACTGTTTTTT.

The chain has TRBV20-1 and TRBJ1-5; D remains ambiguous. Germline CDR1 and CDR2: DFQATT and SNEGSKA (reference sequence). This CDR3 has 13 amino acids. Trimming pared 6 bases from V and 9 bases from J, leaving 18 bases between. The CDR3 sequence: CSALQDQMRPQHF. CDR3 coding DNA: TGCAGTGCCCTCCAGGACCAAATGCGGCCCCAGCATTTT.

This clonotype was seen just once. A clone one base away is much larger, so this may be a read error. The chain links TRBV20-1 to TRBJ2-7, with a weak D call TRBD1 (5 bases). The assigned J gene may be wrong: the sequence end matches TRBJ2-5 better. The CDR3 extends over 12 amino acids. Germline assignment: CDR1 DFQATT and CDR2 SNEGSKA (reference sequence). CDR3 protein: CSASMGPQTQYF. The CDR3 DNA reads as TGCAGTGCTAGCATGGGGCCACAGACCCAGTACTTC.

This chain links TRBV29-1 with TRBJ2-5; D is uncertain. CDR1 and CDR2 from the germline V gene are SQVTM and ANQGSEA. Between the trimmed V and J ends, which lost 4 bases and 0 bases, there was a span of 9 bases. The CDR3 sequence is 13 residues long. CDR3 in DNA: TGCAGCGTTGGGACGCTTAACCAAGAGACCCAGTACTTC. This translates into CSVGTLNQETQYF.

This sequence joins TRBV28 and TRBJ2-7, with D possibly being TRBD2 (6 bases). The CDR3 is 15 amino acids. The germline gives CDR1 MDHEN, CDR2 SYDVKM. The V end was cut by 6 bases, the J end by 6 bases, with 21 bases between. CDR3 bases: TGTGCCAGCAGAGCAACCGGGACTCCCGTAGGCGAGCAGTACTTC. This sequence encodes CASRATGTPVGEQYF.

This sequence joins TRBV7-2 and TRBJ2-1; 8 bases fit TRBD2. The V segment lost 2 bases and the J segment 7 bases; nucleotides outside the gene matches: 10. CDR1 and CDR2 (germline): SGHTA, FQGNSA. This CDR3 region has 16 residues. This CDR3 reads CASSLTARGARNEQFF. As DNA, the CDR3 is TGTGCCAGCAGCTTAACTGCGCGGGGGGCCAGGAATGAGCAGTTCTTC. Using reference TRBV7-2 and TRBJ2-1 for the parts outside the CDR3, the full variable domain is GAGVSQSPSNKVTEKGKDVELRCDPISGHTALYWYRQSLGQGLEFLIYFQGNSAPDKSGLPSDRFSAERTGGSVSTLTIQRTQQEDSAVYLCASSLTARGARNEQFFGPGTRLTVL.

The V gene is TRBV28, the J gene TRBJ2-7; D is perhaps TRBD2 (6 bases). The CDR3 spans 15 residues. From germline, CDR1 is MDHEN and CDR2 SYDVKM. The germline V and J ends were trimmed by 2 bases and 7 bases, with 18 bases remaining between them. The CDR3 DNA is TGTGCCAGCAGTTTAAGTTCCCTCGGCGGGGATGAGCAGTACTTC. Translation: CASSLSSLGGDEQYF. The full variable domain, its missing parts supplied by reference TRBV28 and TRBJ2-7, is DVKVTQSSRYLVKRTGEKVFLECVQDMDHENMFWYRQDPGLGLRLIYFSYDVKMKEKGDIPEGYSVSREKKERFSLILESASTNQTSMYLCASSLSSLGGDEQYFGPGTRLTVT.

CDR3: CASSFGPVGTGGDGYTF. The CDR3 DNA sequence: TGTGCCAGCAGTTTCGGACCTGTCGGGACCGGAGGAGATGGCTACACCTTC. The rearrangement links TRBV27 to TRBJ1-2; possibly TRBD1 for D (5 bases). Germline V gene sequence: CDR1 MNHEY, CDR2 SMNVEV (reference sequence). The CDR3 has 17 residues. The germline V and J ends were trimmed by 3 bases and 6 bases, with 23 bases remaining between them.

The rearrangement joins TRBV5-1 to TRBJ2-1, with a tentative D call TRBD2 (6 bases). Trimming removed 0 bases from V and 13 bases from J, with 14 bases in between. Germline V lookup: CDR1 SGHRS, CDR2 YFSETQ. There are 13 residues in the CDR3. In DNA form, the CDR3 reads TGCGCCAGCAGCTTGGAACTAGCTGAGACCCAGTTCTTC. Translating it yields CASSLELAETQFF.

This clonotype turned up a few times. The chain carries TRBV29-1 and TRBJ2-1; no reliable D call. Trimming left V 8 bases short and J 1 base short, with 12 bases between. This CDR3 comprises 13 residues. Per the germline V gene, CDR1 is SQVTM and CDR2 is ANQGSEA. The CDR3 sequence: CSCQSGSYNEQFF. CDR3 bases: TGCAGCTGCCAGTCTGGGTCCTACAATGAGCAGTTCTTC.

V is TRBV4-1 and J is TRBJ2-5, with unresolved D. From germline, CDR1 is MGHRA and CDR2 YSYEKL. V was shortened by 1 base and J by 2 bases, with 11 bases between the two germline ends. There are 15 residues in the CDR3. CDR3 sequence (DNA): TGCGCCAGCAGCCAAGGGTGGCGAACGCAAGAGACCCAGTACTTC. Translated, it gives CASSQGWRTQETQYF.

The chain couples TRBV29-1 to TRBJ1-4; D is unresolved. Trimming pared 6 bases from V and 8 bases from J, leaving 16 bases between. The CDR3 length is 13 residues. The germline V gene has CDR1 SQVTM and CDR2 ANQGSEA. Written as DNA, the CDR3 is TGCAGCGTCCGTTCACTAAATGGCGAAAAACTGTTTTTT. Amino acid sequence: CSVRSLNGEKLFF.